Listed below are T cell receptor beta chains from one sample, sequenced in a study of metastatic and nonmetastatic thyroid tumors. Through MiXCR, TCRdb re-clonotyped the PCR reads. Of over 35,000 clones detected, approximately 16% appear once; the ten largest clones hold more than 9%. The sequenced sample consisted of tumor tissue. Receptors originate from a female donor with papillary thyroid cancer or a benign thyroid nodule (not recorded which). Some clones in this sample may be carry-over from other donors' samples. Each CDR3 is given with its conserved first and last residue. D genes are given only for firm matches. Clone sizes are given selectively: once, few, many, or a class where the clone is expanded.

>TRBV28|TRBJ2-7|many|NA
TGTGCCAGCAGCTCGCGGGATATTTACGAGCAGTACTTC
CASSSRDIYEQYF
>TRBV2|TRBJ1-2|many|NA
TGTGCCAGCAGTGTGGGGTTTCCTGATGGCTACACCTTC
CASSVGFPDGYTF
>TRBV19|TRBJ1-2|NA|NA
TGTGCCAGTAGTCTGGCGCAGGACTATGGCTACACCTTC
CASSLAQDYGYTF
>TRBV28|TRBJ2-5|NA|TRBD1
TGTGCCAGCAGTTTAGGGGGACAGGGACGGGAGACCCAGTACTTC
CASSLGGQGRETQYF
>TRBV20-1|TRBJ1-6|NA|NA
TGCAGTGTTAGGGGGGGGGACAATAATTCACCCCTCCACTTT
CSVRGGDNNSPLHF
>TRBV6-2/TRBV6-3|TRBJ2-7|many|NA
TGTGCCAGCAGTTATCGGGGCCCAGGGTCGTACGAGCAGTACTTC
CASSYRGPGSYEQYF
>TRBV6-1|TRBJ2-7|few|NA
TGTGCCAGCAGTGGACTAACCTGCGAGCAGTACTTC
CASSGLTCEQYF
>TRBV20-1|TRBJ2-5|many|TRBD1
TGCAGTGTTTTTGACAGGGGACAGACCCAGTACTTC
CSVFDRGQTQYF
>TRBV10-2|TRBJ2-7|NA|NA
TGCGCCAGCAGTGATCAAGGGACACTCGCGGAAGAGCAGTACTTC
CASSDQGTLAEEQYF
>TRBV5-6|TRBJ2-2|many|NA
TGTGCCAGCAGATCTTCTAGGGCGAACACCGGGGAGCTGTTTTTT
CASRSSRANTGELFF
>TRBV30|TRBJ2-7|large|TRBD2
TGTGCCTGGAGTGTAGAGCCTAGCGGCCACGAGCAGTACTTC
CAWSVEPSGHEQYF
>TRBV14|TRBJ2-3|many|NA
TGTGCCAGCAGCCAAATGGGGGGAAGCACAGATACGCAGTATTTT
CASSQMGGSTDTQYF
>TRBV10-3|TRBJ1-2|many|TRBD1
TGTGCCATCAGTGAGTCGAACCAGGGGGACTATGGCTACACCTTC
CAISESNQGDYGYTF
>TRBV6-2/TRBV6-3|TRBJ2-7|many|NA
TGTGCCAGCAGTTCCCCGGGACTCGGATCCTACGAGCAGTACTTC
CASSSPGLGSYEQYF
>TRBV3-1|TRBJ2-7|NA|TRBD1
TGTGCCAGCTGTCCCCTGACAGGGCTCTACGAGCAGTACTTC
CASCPLTGLYEQYF
>TRBV6-1|TRBJ2-7|many|NA
TGTGCCAGCAGTACCGGGACCTACGAGCAGTACTTC
CASSTGTYEQYF
>TRBV9|TRBJ2-7|many|NA
TGTGCCAGCAGCGTAAGGGTGGGGGTCTACGAGCAGTACTTC
CASSVRVGVYEQYF
>TRBV28|TRBJ2-3|many|NA
TGTGCCAGCAGTCCCCGAGGGGGGGCGAGGACAGATACGCAGTATTTT
CASSPRGGARTDTQYF
>TRBV7-2|TRBJ2-7|many|NA
TGTGCCAGCAGCTTAGGTGGCGGGAACTACGAGCAGTACTTC
CASSLGGGNYEQYF
>TRBV2|TRBJ2-3|NA|NA
TGTGTCAGCAGCCTGAACACAGATACGCAGTATTTT
CVSSLNTDTQYF
>TRBV27|TRBJ1-2|many|TRBD1
TGTGCCAGCTGGGACAGGCGGTTCTCCTATGGCTACACCTTC
CASWDRRFSYGYTF